This TCR beta chain derives from a study of monozygotic twins with inflammatory bowel disease. CDR3 length: 13 amino acids. Per the germline V gene, CDR1 is SGDLS and CDR2 is YYNGEE. Following a re-call of the 5' RACE reads, TCRdb has one entry per CDR3 protein and lacks DNA. This repertoire comprises about 420,000 distinct CDR3 sequences; its ten largest clones make up approximately 2.3%. The sample was blood. This clonotype was obtained from a human donor with ulcerative colitis or Crohn's disease, or a healthy co-twin of an affected twin (not recorded which). The chain has TRBV9 and TRBJ2-7; with no DNA, the TCRdb D assignment of TRBD1 cannot be verified. CDR3 region: CASSVGDRREQYF.